The present T cell receptor (beta chain) was sequenced within a study of cytomegalovirus exposure and HLA in healthy donors. V lost 6 bases to trimming and J lost 1 base, with 12 bases between them. The CDR3 sequence is 14 residues long. From germline, CDR1 is MNHEY and CDR2 SMNVEV (reference sequence). Clones were read by immunoSEQ multiplex PCR, and TCRdb kept only the in-frame ones, dropping some. The sample has 250,000 to 400,000 clones, approximately 86% seen once. This clone showed up just once. The TCR was taken from a man aged 30 to 39 in good health and CMV-seronegative. Sequencing used PBMCs. J is TRBJ2-5 and V is TRBV27; possible D gene TRBD2, 6 bases. CDR3 coding DNA: TGTGCCAGCAGATCCGGGGGACCCCAAGAGACCCAGTACTTC. It is translated as CASRSGGPQETQYF.